These T cell receptor beta chains were read from a single sample in a study of blood T cell repertoires in COVID-19. Using immunoSEQ multiplex PCR, the repertoire was profiled, and TCRdb retains in-frame clones only, with some absent. The sample has more than 85,000 clones, 80% to 90% seen once; the top ten hold 9.5% to 10%. Input material: peripheral blood. Receptor source: a man in his forties with active or convalescent COVID-19. The CDR3 runs from the conserved cysteine through the conserved F or W. D genes are given only for firm matches. Rows give clone size only sometimes, using once, few, many, or a class for an expanded clone.

j_call: TRBJ1-4
v_call: TRBV30
clone_size: -
d_call: TRBD1
cdr3_aa: CAWSVGTATNEKLFF
cdr3_nt: TGTGCCTGGAGCGTGGGGACAGCAACTAATGAAAAACTGTTTTTT

j_call: TRBJ1-5
v_call: TRBV2
clone_size: -
d_call: -
cdr3_aa: CASRFYQGHQPQHF
cdr3_nt: TGTGCCAGCAGGTTCTATCAGGGGCATCAGCCCCAGCATTTT

j_call: TRBJ1-6
v_call: TRBV11-2
clone_size: -
d_call: TRBD1
cdr3_aa: CASSPLSTGLGSYNSPLHF
cdr3_nt: TGTGCCAGCAGCCCCCTCTCGACAGGGTTGGGCTCCTATAATTCACCCCTCCACTTT

j_call: TRBJ2-5
v_call: TRBV9
clone_size: -
d_call: TRBD2
cdr3_aa: CASSVSGGVIETQYF
cdr3_nt: TGTGCCAGCAGCGTTAGCGGGGGGGTGATCGAGACCCAGTACTTC

j_call: TRBJ1-2
v_call: TRBV15
clone_size: -
d_call: TRBD1
cdr3_aa: CATSGPTSTGGNGYTF
cdr3_nt: TGTGCCACCAGCGGACCTACCTCGACAGGGGGTAACGGCTACACCTTC

j_call: TRBJ2-7
v_call: TRBV3-1/TRBV3-2
clone_size: -
d_call: -
cdr3_aa: CASSLQVSGEQYF
cdr3_nt: TGTGCCAGCAGCCTACAGGTCTCGGGTGAGCAGTACTTC

j_call: TRBJ2-5
v_call: TRBV24-1
clone_size: -
d_call: -
cdr3_aa: CATSDPTGGETQYF
cdr3_nt: TGTGCCACCAGTGACCCCACGGGCGGGGAGACCCAGTACTTC

j_call: TRBJ1-6
v_call: TRBV7-9
clone_size: -
d_call: TRBD1
cdr3_aa: CASSFDRGQGRSPLHF
cdr3_nt: TGTGCCAGCAGCTTTGATAGGGGACAGGGGAGATCACCCCTCCACTTT

j_call: TRBJ1-1
v_call: TRBV3-1/TRBV3-2
clone_size: -
d_call: -
cdr3_aa: CASSQGLLREAFF
cdr3_nt: TGTGCCAGCAGCCAAGGGCTTCTGAGGGAAGCTTTCTTT

j_call: TRBJ2-3
v_call: TRBV3-1/TRBV3-2
clone_size: -
d_call: -
cdr3_aa: CASSLRDTTDTQYF
cdr3_nt: TGTGCCAGCAGCCTCCGGGACACCACAGATACGCAGTATTTT

j_call: TRBJ2-7
v_call: TRBV7-2
clone_size: once
d_call: -
cdr3_aa: CASSSYGSYEQYF
cdr3_nt: TGTGCCAGCAGCTCCTACGGTTCCTACGAGCAGTACTTC

j_call: TRBJ1-6
v_call: TRBV5-1
clone_size: -
d_call: -
cdr3_aa: CASSRSGGAGNSPLHF
cdr3_nt: TGCGCCAGCAGCAGGTCGGGGGGCGCCGGGAATTCACCCCTCCACTTT

j_call: TRBJ1-2
v_call: TRBV19
clone_size: -
d_call: TRBD1
cdr3_aa: CASSSGTGGEYGYTF
cdr3_nt: TGTGCCAGTAGTAGCGGGACAGGTGGCGAGTATGGCTACACCTTC

j_call: TRBJ2-1
v_call: TRBV6-5
clone_size: once
d_call: TRBD1
cdr3_aa: CASSSDGTGEGVEQFF
cdr3_nt: TGTGCCAGCAGTTCAGACGGGACAGGGGAGGGCGTTGAGCAGTTCTTC